This entry is about one T cell receptor (beta chain). The sample comes from a study of blood T cell repertoires in COVID-19. The overall study: Specimens from acute and convalescent COVID-19 originated in the United States, Italy and Spain. Nucleic acid was either cDNA or gDNA, and it came from T cells, B-cell-depleted T cells, or PBMCs.

Per the original data handling: Reference gene primer amplification gave estimated nucleated cell counts. Assay used: immunoSEQ multiplex PCR; TCRdb lists only in-frame clones, some missing. V and J calls and clone size are given by that table; D and trimming were obtained from the DNA. The sample has some 50,000 clones, about nine tenths seen once. The ends lost 5 bases at V and 3 bases at J; junction bases unmatched: 3. The V gene's germline CDR1 is SGHRS and CDR2 YFSETQ. The CDR3 totals 14 residues. This sequence joins TRBV5-1 and TRBJ1-4; 8 nucleotides line up with TRBD1. Material: peripheral blood. The receptor was derived from a human donor in a cohort sampled during active COVID-19. The DNA for the CDR3 is TGCGCCAGCAGTCAGGGGGCTGCTAATGAAAAACTGTTTTTT. This gives the protein CASSQGAANEKLFF. The whole variable domain, filled in from reference TRBV5-1 and TRBJ1-4, reads KAGVTQTPRYLIKTRGQQVTLSCSPISGHRSVSWYQQTPGQGLQFLFEYFSETQRNKGNFPGRFSGRQFSNSRSEMNVSTLELGDSALYLCASSQGAANEKLFFGSGTQLSVL.